This T cell receptor beta chain was recovered during a study of CD8 T cells in ankylosing spondylitis. TCRdb independently ran MiXCR on the 5' RACE reads; one entry per CDR3 protein. In the table there are roughly 400,000 distinct CDR3 sequences, approximately 20% of which are singletons. A note on this clonotype: Its specificity is not known.

Study observations and caveats: Reportedly, disease-linked clones are significantly enriched in ankylosing spondylitis patients' matched synovial fluid. Previously reported in reactive arthritis synovial fluid and blood were some of the motif variants. About 8 highly homologous variants made up a TCR beta motif, and this motif appeared characteristic of ankylosing spondylitis blood. Within peripheral blood, clones linked to disease were CD8+ and relatively rare.

The sequenced material came from blood, either unsorted or a sorted T cell fraction (not recorded which). The TCR sequence derives from a male donor with ankylosing spondylitis.

CDR3 nucleotides: TGCGCCAGCAGCTTGATGGCTAGCGGGTCCAATGAGCAGTTCTTC. Its translation: CASSLMASGSNEQFF. V usage is TRBV5-1 and J usage is TRBJ2-1; TRBD2 agrees at 8 bases. The V gene's germline CDR1 is SGHRS and CDR2 YFSETQ. Trimming took 1 base from V and 6 from J; bases not matched to a gene: 6. The CDR3 extends over 15 amino acids.